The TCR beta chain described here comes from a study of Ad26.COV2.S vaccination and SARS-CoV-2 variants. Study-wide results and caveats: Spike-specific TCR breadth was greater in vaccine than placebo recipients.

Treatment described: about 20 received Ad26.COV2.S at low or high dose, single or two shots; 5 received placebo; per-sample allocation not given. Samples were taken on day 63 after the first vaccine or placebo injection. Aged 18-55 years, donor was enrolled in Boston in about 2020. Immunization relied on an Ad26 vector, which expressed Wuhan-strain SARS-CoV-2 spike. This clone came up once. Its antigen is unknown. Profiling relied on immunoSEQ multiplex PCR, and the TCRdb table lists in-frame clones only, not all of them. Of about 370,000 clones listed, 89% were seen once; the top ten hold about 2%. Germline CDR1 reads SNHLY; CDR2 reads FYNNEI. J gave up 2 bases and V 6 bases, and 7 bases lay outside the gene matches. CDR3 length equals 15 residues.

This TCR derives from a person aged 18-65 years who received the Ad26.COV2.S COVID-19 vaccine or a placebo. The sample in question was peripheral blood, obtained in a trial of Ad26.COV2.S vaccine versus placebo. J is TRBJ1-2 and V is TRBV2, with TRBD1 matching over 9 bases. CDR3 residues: CASRTGQGENYGYTF. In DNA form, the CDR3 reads TGTGCCAGCAGGACGGGACAGGGAGAAAACTATGGCTACACCTTC.